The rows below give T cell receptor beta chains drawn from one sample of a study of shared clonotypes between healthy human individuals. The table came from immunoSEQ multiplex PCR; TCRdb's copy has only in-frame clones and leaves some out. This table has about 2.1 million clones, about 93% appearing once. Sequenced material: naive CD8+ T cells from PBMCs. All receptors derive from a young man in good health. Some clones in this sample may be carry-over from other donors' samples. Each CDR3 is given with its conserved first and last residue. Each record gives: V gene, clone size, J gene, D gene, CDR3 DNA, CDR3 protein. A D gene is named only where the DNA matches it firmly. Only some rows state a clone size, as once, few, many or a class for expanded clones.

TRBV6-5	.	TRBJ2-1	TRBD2	TGTGCCAGCAGTTCACGGGAGGGGTACAATGAGCAGTTCTTC	CASSSREGYNEQFF
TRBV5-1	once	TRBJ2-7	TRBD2	TGCGCCAGCAGCCCCTCAGTGGGAGGGCTCCTCGGCGAGCAGTACTTC	CASSPSVGGLLGEQYF
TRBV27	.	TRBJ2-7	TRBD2	TGTGCCAGCAGTGCGGGACTAGCGAGCTCCTACGAGCAGTACTTC	CASSAGLASSYEQYF
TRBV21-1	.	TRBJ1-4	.	TGTGCCAGCAGCAAGACGACTGCAACTAATGAAAAACTGTTTTTT	CASSKTTATNEKLFF
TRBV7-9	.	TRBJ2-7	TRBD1	TGTGCCAGCAGGGCTCTTGGACAGGGTTTCTACGAGCAGTACTTC	CASRALGQGFYEQYF
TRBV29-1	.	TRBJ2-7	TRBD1	TGCAGCGTTGTGGGACAGGTCGGCGAGCAGTACTTC	CSVVGQVGEQYF
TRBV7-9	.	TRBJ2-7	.	TGTGCCAGCAGCTTCAGGGTTAGCTACGAGCAGTACTTC	CASSFRVSYEQYF
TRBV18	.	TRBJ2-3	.	TGTGCCAGCTCACCTCCTAAAGGTTCGGGAGAGGGGGGTCGCACAGATACGCAGTATTTT	CASSPPKGSGEGGRTDTQYF
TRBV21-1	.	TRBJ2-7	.	TGTGCCAGCAGCAAAGGGACTAGCGCCTACGAGCAGTACTTC	CASSKGTSAYEQYF
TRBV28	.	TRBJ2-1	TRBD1	TGTGCCAGCAGTGAAGGGACAGGGTTCGACGAGCAGTTCTTC	CASSEGTGFDEQFF
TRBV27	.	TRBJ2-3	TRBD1	TGTGCCAGCACCGGGGGGACAGGGGCAAGAGATACGCAGTATTTT	CASTGGTGARDTQYF
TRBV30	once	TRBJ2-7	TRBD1	TGTGCCTGGAGTTCCCCGGACAGGAACTACGAGCAGTACTTC	CAWSSPDRNYEQYF
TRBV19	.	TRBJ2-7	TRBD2	TGTGCCAGTAGTATAGCCCCAAGGCGGACTAGCGGGAGGGTCGTAACCACCTACGAGCAGTACTTC	CASSIAPRRTSGRVVTTYEQYF
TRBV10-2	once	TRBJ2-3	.	TGCGCCAGCCAGGCCAATACGCAGTATTTT	CASQANTQYF
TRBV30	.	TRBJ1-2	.	TGTGCCTGGAGCGAGGTGGGAATCGATGGCTACACCTTC	CAWSEVGIDGYTF
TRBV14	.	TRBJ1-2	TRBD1	TGTGCCAGCAGCCTCCGCGGCAGGGGGCTGGAGAGAGGCTACACCTTC	CASSLRGRGLERGYTF
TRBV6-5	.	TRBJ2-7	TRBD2	TGTGCCAGCAGTTACGATCTAGCGGGAACGTACGAGCAGTACTTC	CASSYDLAGTYEQYF
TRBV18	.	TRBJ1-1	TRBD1	TGTGCCAGCTCACCACTTGAGGGGGCAGGCACTGAAGCTTTCTTT	CASSPLEGAGTEAFF
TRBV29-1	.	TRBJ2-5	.	TGCAGCGTTGTCGCTCCTAGGGGGGCCCAGTACTTC	CSVVAPRGAQYF
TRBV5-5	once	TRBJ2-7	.	TGTGCCAGCAGCTTGGCCATCGGGCCCCCAGGGCAGTACTTC	CASSLAIGPPGQYF
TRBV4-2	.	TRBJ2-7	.	TGTGCCAGCAGCCAAGGCGGGGAGTCTTACGAGCAGTACTTC	CASSQGGESYEQYF
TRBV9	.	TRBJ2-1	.	TGTGCCAGCAGCGTCCCCACAGGGAGCTCCTACAATGAGCAGTTCTTC	CASSVPTGSSYNEQFF
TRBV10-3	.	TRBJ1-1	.	TGTGCCATCAGTGAACGGACGAACACTGAAGCTTTCTTT	CAISERTNTEAFF
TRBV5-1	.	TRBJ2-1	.	TGCGCCAGCAGCACAACTGGACGCCGGACATACAATGAGCAGTTCTTC	CASSTTGRRTYNEQFF
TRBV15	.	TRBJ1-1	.	TGTGCCACCAGCAGAGATGGGCCCTATGGGCGGGTGGGGAACACTGAAGCTTTCTTT	CATSRDGPYGRVGNTEAFF
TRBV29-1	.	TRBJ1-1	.	TGCAGCGTTGAAGAGGGGAACACTGAAGCTTTCTTT	CSVEEGNTEAFF